Each of the 3 T cell receptor beta chains below was sequenced from the same sample in a study of T cells in Graves' hyperthyroidism and ophthalmopathy. Using RNA transcripts as the source, TCR beta CDR3 regions were amplified. First-round RT-PCR with HTBI primers amplified the TCR CDR3 region. TCRdb called the multiplex PCR reads again in MiXCR, with one record for every CDR3 protein. The repertoire holds 490,000 or so distinct CDR3 sequences, with 20% to 25% as singletons. Sequencing was performed on blood. These receptors were taken from a woman between 65 and 79 years old with Graves' ophthalmopathy.

The gene calls are TRBV16 and TRBJ1-2; D is ambiguous. The CDR3 extends over 14 amino acids. The V gene lost 5 bases and the J gene lost 8 bases, with 18 bases spanning the gap. Germline CDR1 KGHSY, CDR2 FQNENV. Here the CDR3 DNA reads TGTGCCAGCAGCTCAAAGCGGGGTGTTAGCGGCTACACCTTC. Protein: CASSSKRGVSGYTF. Looking up the rest from reference TRBV16 and TRBJ1-2 gives the full variable domain: GEEVAQTPKHLVRGEGQKAKLYCAPIKGHSYVFWYQQVLKNEFKFLISFQNENVFDETGMPKERFSAKCLPNSPCSLEIQATKLEDSAVYFCASSSKRGVSGYTFGSGTRLTVV.

The genes are TRBV6-2 or TRBV6-3 and TRBJ1-1; D gene ambiguous. The germline CDR1 and CDR2 sequences are MNHEY and SVGEGT. V lost 6 bases to trimming and J lost 0 bases, with 17 bases between them. CDR3 length equals 16 residues. For the CDR3, the DNA is TGTGCCAGCAGCTTCGGGGTGAGAGCACTGAACACTGAAGCTTTCTTT. Amino acids: CASSFGVRALNTEAFF.

This rearrangement joins TRBV12-3 or TRBV12-4 to TRBJ2-3; D is unclear. CDR3 length: 13 amino acids. V lost 6 bases and J lost 6, with 13 bases in between. CDR3 sequence reads: CASRTDIGDTQYF. The DNA for the CDR3 is TGTGCCAGCAGGACCGACATAGGGGATACGCAGTATTTT.